The present entry profiles one TCR beta chain with its context. This sample was taken from a study of control samples from healthy donors and cancer patients. Profiled with immunoSEQ multiplex PCR; TCRdb holds only in-frame clones, not every one. The sample shows about 150,000 clones, approximately 91% of them seen only once. Trimming took off 5 bases at V and 1 base at J, with 21 bases between the two ends. Germline V CDR1 and CDR2: SGHTA, FQGNSA. CDR3 size: 17 residues. This receptor was identified in a man aged 30 to 45 in good health. The material sequenced was blood. The V gene is TRBV7-2, the J gene TRBJ2-7; D is unclear. The CDR3 DNA reads TGTGCCAGCAGCGACGACGGTGTGGGTTCCCGTTCCTACGAGCAGTACTTC. This encodes CASSDDGVGSRSYEQYF.